This T cell receptor (beta chain) was sequenced in a study of cytomegalovirus exposure and HLA in healthy donors. This CDR3 has 15 amino acids. CDR1 MNHNS and CDR2 SASEGT come from the germline V gene. V was shortened by 6 bases and J by 4 bases, with 18 bases between the two germline ends. Worth noting for this clone: Its antigen is undetermined.

Study outcomes and limitations: Usually a TCR sequence was rare, but some public TCRs were found in many donors.

The assay was immunoSEQ multiplex PCR, and TCRdb's table has in-frame clones only and misses some. The sample includes 110,000 or so clones, around 83% of them seen just once. The sequenced material came from PBMCs. The source is a woman aged 18-35 years in good health and CMV-seropositive. The chain uses TRBV6-1 and TRBJ1-1, with a weak D call TRBD1 (5 bases). The CDR3 region is CASSLDGVGGTEAFF. The CDR3 DNA sequence: TGTGCCAGCAGCTTAGATGGGGTGGGGGGCACTGAAGCTTTCTTT.